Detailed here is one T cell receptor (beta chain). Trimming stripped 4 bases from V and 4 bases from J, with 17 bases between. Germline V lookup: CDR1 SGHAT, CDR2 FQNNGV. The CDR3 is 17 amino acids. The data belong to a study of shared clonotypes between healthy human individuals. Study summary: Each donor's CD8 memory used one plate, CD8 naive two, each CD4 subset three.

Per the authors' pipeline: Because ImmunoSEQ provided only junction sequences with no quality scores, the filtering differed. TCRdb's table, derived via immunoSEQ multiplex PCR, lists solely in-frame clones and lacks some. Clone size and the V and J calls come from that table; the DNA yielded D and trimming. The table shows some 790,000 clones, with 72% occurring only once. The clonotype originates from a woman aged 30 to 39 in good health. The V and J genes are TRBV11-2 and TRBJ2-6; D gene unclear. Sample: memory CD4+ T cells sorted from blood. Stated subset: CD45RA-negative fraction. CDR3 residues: CASSSDLSPSGANVLTF. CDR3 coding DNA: TGTGCCAGCAGCTCGGACCTCTCACCGTCCGGGGCCAACGTCCTGACTTTC.